This TCR beta chain was found in a study of OX40 agonist ivuxolimab in advanced cancers. The V end was cut by 4 bases, the J end by 6 bases, with 14 bases between. The CDR3 covers 13 residues. Germline V gives CDR1 SGHRS, CDR2 YFSETQ. Libraries were prepared by immunoSEQ multiplex PCR; TCRdb keeps only in-frame clonotypes and omits some of them. The table shows about 100,000 clones, with 91% occurring only once. The sequencing here drew on CD4+ or CD8+ T cells sorted from blood, taken in a trial of the OX40 agonist ivuxolimab. The rearrangement links TRBV5-1 to TRBJ2-7; D possibly corresponds to TRBD2 (6 bases). This TCR came from an adult with an advanced solid tumor such as melanoma, head and neck, liver or kidney cancer. The CDR3 DNA sequence: TGCGCCAGCAGCCTGGGACTTTACGGCGAGCAGTACTTC. This sequence encodes CASSLGLYGEQYF.